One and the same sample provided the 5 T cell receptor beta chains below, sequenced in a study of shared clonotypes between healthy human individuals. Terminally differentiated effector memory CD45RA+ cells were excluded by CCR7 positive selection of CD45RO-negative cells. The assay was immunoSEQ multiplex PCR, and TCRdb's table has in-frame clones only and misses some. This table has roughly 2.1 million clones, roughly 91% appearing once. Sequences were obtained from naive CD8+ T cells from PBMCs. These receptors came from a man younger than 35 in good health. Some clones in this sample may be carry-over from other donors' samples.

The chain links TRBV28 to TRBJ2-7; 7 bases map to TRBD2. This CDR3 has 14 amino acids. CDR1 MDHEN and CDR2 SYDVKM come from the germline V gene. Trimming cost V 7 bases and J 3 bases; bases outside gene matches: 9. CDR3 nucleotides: TGTGCCAGCACCCCCGGACTAGGCAACTACGAGCAGTACTTC. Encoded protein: CASTPGLGNYEQYF.

CDR3 in DNA: TGTGCCAGCAGTAACAGGGCTACGGACGAGCAGTACTTC. It yields the protein CASSNRATDEQYF. V usage is TRBV2 and J usage is TRBJ2-7, with D perhaps matching TRBD1 (6 bases). The CDR3 length is 13 residues. The V gene's germline CDR1 is SNHLY and CDR2 FYNNEI. Trimming took 5 bases from V and 5 from J, leaving 13 bases between them.

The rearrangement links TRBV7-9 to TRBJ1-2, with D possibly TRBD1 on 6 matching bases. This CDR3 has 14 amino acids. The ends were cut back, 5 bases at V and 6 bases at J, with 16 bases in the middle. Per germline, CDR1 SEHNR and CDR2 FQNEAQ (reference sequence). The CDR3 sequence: CASSQSGVNDGYTF. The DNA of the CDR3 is TGTGCCAGCAGCCAATCAGGGGTCAATGATGGCTACACCTTC.

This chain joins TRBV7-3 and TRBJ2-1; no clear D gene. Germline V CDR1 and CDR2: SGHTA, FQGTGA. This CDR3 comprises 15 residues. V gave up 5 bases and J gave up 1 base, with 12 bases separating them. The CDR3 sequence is CASSLEFRSYNEQFF. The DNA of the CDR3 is TGTGCCAGCAGCCTAGAGTTTCGGTCCTACAATGAGCAGTTCTTC.

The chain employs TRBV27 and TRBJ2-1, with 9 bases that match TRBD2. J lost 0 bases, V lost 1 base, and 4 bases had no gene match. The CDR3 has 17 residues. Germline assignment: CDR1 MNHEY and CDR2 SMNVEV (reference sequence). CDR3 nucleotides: TGTGCCAGCAGTTTATTGAGCGGGAGGAGCTCCTACAATGAGCAGTTCTTC. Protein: CASSLLSGRSSYNEQFF.